Detailed here is one T cell receptor beta chain. Its antigen is still unknown. V lost 4 bases and J 4 bases, leaving 7 bases between the germline ends. CDR3 length equals 12 residues. Germline V CDR1 and CDR2: KGHSH, LQKENI. Subsets obtained from CD4+ cells comprised CD45RA+ naive and CD45RA-negative memory cells. TCRdb's table, derived via immunoSEQ multiplex PCR, lists solely in-frame clones and lacks some. The profile shows over a million clones, around 95% of them singletons. This sample is drawn from a study of shared clonotypes between healthy human individuals. General study points: Sampling covered blood only; tissue repertoires likely differ.

J is TRBJ2-5 and V is TRBV18; a possible D gene is TRBD2 (5 bases). The sample consisted of naive CD4+ T cells sorted from blood. Subset of the sample: CD45RA+ positively selected. This TCR was recovered from a man aged 30 to 39 in good health. This CDR3 reads CASSRGAETQYF. CDR3 DNA: TGTGCCAGCTCACGGGGAGCAGAGACCCAGTACTTC.